This T cell receptor (beta chain) was recovered during a study of blood T cell repertoires in COVID-19. The CDR3 spans 17 residues. Germline V gene lookup returns CDR1 SNHLY and CDR2 FYNNEI. Trimming shortened V by 5 bases and J by 8 bases, and 25 bases separated the two germline ends. Assay: immunoSEQ multiplex PCR; the TCRdb copy retains only in-frame clones and omits some. The sample records roughly 330,000 clones, about 87% being singletons. This TCR came from a woman aged 30 to 39 who had recovered from COVID-19. Sample: PBMCs or T cells enriched from blood (not recorded which). V gene TRBV2 combines with J gene TRBJ1-5; a possible D gene is TRBD1 (6 bases). CDR3 sequence reads: CASSPGRSLFEGEPQHF. CDR3 nucleotides: TGTGCCAGCAGTCCCGGACGCAGCCTCTTTGAGGGGGAGCCCCAGCATTTT.